This T cell receptor beta chain originates from a study of T cell repertoires in cytomegalovirus infection. Study as a whole: Public signatures in TCR beta pointed to CMV infection and matching HLA type. Study outcomes and limitations: Across the ex vivo response, the dominant clonotypes were HLA-C-restricted CMV-specific TCR beta clonotypes.

Each CDR3 protein gets one entry after TCRdb re-called the reads with MiXCR. The repertoire holds about 530,000 distinct CDR3 sequences, with less than 30% as singletons. This clonotype was seen more than once but under ten times. The antigen is not known. Germline CDR1 is MNHEY and CDR2 is SVGEGT. V lost 8 bases to trimming and J lost 0 bases; unmatched junction nucleotides: 7. This CDR3 is 15 amino acids long. Sequenced sample: PBMCs. The rearrangement links TRBV6-2 or TRBV6-3 to TRBJ2-3; 8 bases map to TRBD2. The receptor was derived from a human donor in good health (CMV status not recorded). Some clones in this sample may be carry-over from other donors' samples. The CDR3 DNA follows: TGTGCCAGCGGATTAGCGGGGTCTAGCACAGATACGCAGTATTTT. Translated: CASGLAGSSTDTQYF.